Following are 5 T cell receptor beta chains from one sample sequenced in a study of TIL therapy for anti-PD-1-resistant metastatic lung cancer. Specified time point: pre-treatment sample, taken before nivolumab and TIL therapy. Sequencing used immunoSEQ v3. Assay: immunoSEQ multiplex PCR; the TCRdb copy retains only in-frame clones and omits some. The top ten clones hold approximately 5.3% of a sample with tens of thousands of clones, about 73% of them seen once. Sequenced material: blood, taken at baseline. These receptor sequences come from a person between 25 and 80 years old with non-small cell lung cancer.

The CDR3 sequence is CASSPTTSGNNNEQFF. The DNA of the CDR3 is TGTGCCAGCAGTCCGACGACTAGCGGGAATAACAATGAGCAGTTCTTC. The rearrangement links TRBV27 to TRBJ2-1; 11 nucleotides align to TRBD2. The CDR3 sequence is 16 residues long. Per germline, CDR1 MNHEY and CDR2 SMNVEV (reference sequence). The V and J ends lost 5 bases and 5 bases, in that order; junction bases with no gene match: 8.

The chain recombines TRBV6-5 with TRBJ1-6; D not certain. The CDR3 contains 13 residues. The V gene lost 2 bases and the J gene lost 6 bases, with 5 bases spanning the gap. Per germline, CDR1 MNHEY and CDR2 SVGAGI. CDR3 nucleotides: TGTGCCAGCAGTTACCTCCTTAATTCACCCCTCCACTTT. Amino acid sequence: CASSYLLNSPLHF.

The CDR3 is CATEIHQRLPYEQYF. As DNA, the CDR3 is TGTGCCACCGAAATCCATCAACGGTTGCCCTACGAGCAGTACTTC. This chain links TRBV6-9 with TRBJ2-7; D gene uncertain. The CDR3 is 15 amino acids. From germline, CDR1 is MNHGY and CDR2 SVAAGI. The V end lost 10 bases, the J end lost 2 bases, and 21 bases lay between the germline ends.

V is TRBV18 and J is TRBJ2-1; D is unresolved. The CDR3 runs 13 residues. CDR1 and CDR2 (germline): KGHSH, LQKENI. V was pared by 6 bases and J by 8 bases, with 14 bases between. The CDR3 region is CASSPLPLHEQFF. CDR3 DNA: TGTGCCAGCTCCCCGCTTCCTCTCCATGAGCAGTTCTTC.

The chain combines TRBV5-4 with TRBJ2-3, with D possibly being TRBD1 or TRBD2 (5 bases each). The V and J ends lost 3 bases and 1 base respectively, with 6 bases between them. This CDR3 has 13 amino acids. The germline V gene encodes CDR1 SGHNT and CDR2 YYREEE (reference sequence). The CDR3 DNA reads as TGTGCCAGCAGCTGGGACGGCACAGATACGCAGTATTTT. Translation gives CASSWDGTDTQYF.